The text below deals with one T cell receptor (beta chain). What this receptor recognizes is not known. Within one base of it there is no much larger clone, and no base qualities were kept. Its CDR3 holds 13 amino acids, cysteine through phenylalanine. The kept DNA is CDR3 alone, 39 bases in frame from the first base. The germline V gene gives CDR1 as SGHTA and CDR2 as FQGNSA. Compared with germline, V lacks 10 bases and J lacks 1 base; bases without a gene match: 5. The sample is drawn from a study of T cell responses to AZD1222 COVID-19 vaccine (dated by TCRdb to the early 2020s). Concerning the study at large: TCR sequencing covered over 230 trial participants: 200 to 210 given two doses of AZD1222 and 26 given two doses of MenACWY control vaccine. Enrollment into the trials was organized by age into subgroups of 18-55, 56-69 and 70-plus years, and those subgroups contained approximately 150, 30 and 60 TCR-sequenced participants, respectively.

Points the paper makes about the study in general: The whole spike protein was spanned by vaccine-associated CD4 TCRs, and dominant responses were seen in regions 160-218 and 743-854. After two AZD1222 doses, both the breadth and the depth of spike-specific TCRs were significantly higher than at day 0 and than in MenACWY recipients. The 56-69-year group was small, and its depth increase did not reach significance, likely because of low power. Conclusions about previously exposed vaccinees are limited, since just a handful of AZD1222 recipients were seropositive for SARS-CoV-2 at baseline. Reportedly, almost half of the unique spike-specific TCRs recognized epitopes lying outside the regions that are mutated in the B.1.351 and B.1.1.7 variants. No day 14 peak-response samples were available, so repertoires were characterized only after the peak T cell response. Participants were mostly white British and included more females than males, and it was suggested by the authors that clonal diversity may have been underestimated.

The time point tag for this specimen amounts to: about 28 days (+/-7) after the second vaccine dose. AZD1222 recipients whose second dose came at about 4 weeks and those whose second dose came at about 12 weeks were combined into one group, since spike-specific TCR depth and breadth did not differ between the two schedules. Vaccinee samples were obtained from the UK trials COV001 and COV002, which included a single-blind randomized controlled phase 2/3 trial of AZD1222 (ChAdOx1 nCoV-19) in healthy adults. Trial participant PBMC samples were collected at day 0 and day 28 after the second dose for TCRbeta chain sequencing. The CDR3 regions of human TCRbeta chains were subjected to immunosequencing. The study's processing was this. Repertoire TCRs were checked for matches against a reference library of SARS-CoV-2-specific TCRs that had been generated using the MIRA antigen-specificity platform. Breadth meant the fraction of unique TCRs that were SARS-CoV-2-associated, whereas depth meant the fraction of total T cells that were SARS-CoV-2-associated. Using the MIRA data, every spike-specific TCR was mapped to the spike region that the TCR reacted to and assigned to either a CD4 or a CD8 class. Log10-transformed breadth and depth values were compared by one-way ANOVA with Sidak's multiple comparisons tests. TCRdb obtained this table from immuneACCESS and retained in-frame rearrangements with V and J assigned. These tables miss some clones; where compared with another copy, unresolved V genes account for less than half of the shortfall, and the remainder is unexplained. V and J calls and clone size are those listed in that table; D and trimming were worked out from the DNA. For this sample the table gives about 100,000 clones, of which around 87% were detected only once. The ten largest clones add up to about 9.4% of the sample.

The rearrangement combines TRBV7-2 with TRBJ2-5, with 8 junctional bases fitting TRBD2. The specimen was peripheral blood, collected 28 days after the second AZD1222 dose. The source is an adult who received the AZD1222 COVID-19 vaccine. The DNA is as follows: TGTGCCACTACCCGGGGGGGCCAAGAGACCCAGTACTTC. This codes for CATTRGGQETQYF.